The sequence of this T cell receptor beta chain was determined in a study of T cell responses to AZD1222 COVID-19 vaccine. Study-level points and caveats: In all cases, repertoires were sampled only after the peak T cell response.

Method: immunoSEQ multiplex PCR; TCRdb's copy keeps in-frame clones and lacks some. This repertoire shows 180,000 or so clones, approximately 90% found once; its top ten account for approximately 1.8%. Comments on this clone: The antigen is unknown.

The CDR3 is 16 residues long. V lost 4 bases and J 4 bases, leaving 14 bases between the germline ends. Looked up from germline, CDR1 is MNHEY and CDR2 is SVGAGI. The sequence came from an adult who received the AZD1222 COVID-19 vaccine. Sequencing was performed on peripheral blood, taken 28 days after the second AZD1222 dose. The V call is TRBV6-5, the J call TRBJ2-6; TRBD1 is a possible D gene (6 bases). The CDR3 DNA follows: TGTGCCAGCAGTTTAAAGACAGGCCCCGGGGCCAACGTCCTGACTTTC. Translated: CASSLKTGPGANVLTF.